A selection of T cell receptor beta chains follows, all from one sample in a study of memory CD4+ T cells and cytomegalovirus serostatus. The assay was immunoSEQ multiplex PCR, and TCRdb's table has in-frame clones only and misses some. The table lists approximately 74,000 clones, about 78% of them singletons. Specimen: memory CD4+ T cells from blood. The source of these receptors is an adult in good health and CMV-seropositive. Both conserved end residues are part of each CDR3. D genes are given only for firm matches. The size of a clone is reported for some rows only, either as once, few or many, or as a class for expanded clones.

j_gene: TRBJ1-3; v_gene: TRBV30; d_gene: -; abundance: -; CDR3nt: TGTGCCTGGACCAAGGTTAGGGGGAGTGGAAACACCATATATTTT; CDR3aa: CAWTKVRGSGNTIYF
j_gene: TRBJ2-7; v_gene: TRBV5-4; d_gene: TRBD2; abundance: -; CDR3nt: TGTGCCAGCAGCCAAATGGGATCGGGACTAGCCGGCTACGAGCAGTACTTC; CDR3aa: CASSQMGSGLAGYEQYF
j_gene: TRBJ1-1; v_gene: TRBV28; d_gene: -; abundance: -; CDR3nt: TGTGCCAGCAGCTCTCCGGGACGTTGGAACACTGAAGCTTTCTTT; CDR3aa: CASSSPGRWNTEAFF
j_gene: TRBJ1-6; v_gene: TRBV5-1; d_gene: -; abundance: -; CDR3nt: TGCGCCAGCAGGTCCCAGGGGAGCTCCTATAATTCACCCCTCCACTTT; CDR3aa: CASRSQGSSYNSPLHF
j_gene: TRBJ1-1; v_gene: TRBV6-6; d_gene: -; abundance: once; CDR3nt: TGTGCCAGCAGTTATTCGCAGGGGACTGAAGCTTTCTTT; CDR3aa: CASSYSQGTEAFF
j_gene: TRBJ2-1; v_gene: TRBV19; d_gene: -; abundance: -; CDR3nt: TGTGCCAGTAGTCCCCCCCCGGGGCAGTACAATGAGCAGTTCTTC; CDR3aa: CASSPPPGQYNEQFF
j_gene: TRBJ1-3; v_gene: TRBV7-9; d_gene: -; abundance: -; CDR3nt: TGTGCCAGCAGCCCAGCTACAGCGACCTCTGGAAACACCATATATTTT; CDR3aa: CASSPATATSGNTIYF
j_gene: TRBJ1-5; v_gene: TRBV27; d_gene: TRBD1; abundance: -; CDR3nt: TGTGCCAGCAGAGGACAGGGGGCCCTTAGGCCCCAGCATTTT; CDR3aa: CASRGQGALRPQHF
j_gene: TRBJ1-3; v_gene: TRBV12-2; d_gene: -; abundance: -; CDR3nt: TGTGCAAGTCGGTACACGGTGAAGGCTGGAAACACCATATATTTT; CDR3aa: CASRYTVKAGNTIYF
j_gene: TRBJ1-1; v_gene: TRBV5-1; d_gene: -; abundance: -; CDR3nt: TGCGCCAGCAGCTCGCAGGGGTGGGACACTGAAGCTTTCTTT; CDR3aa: CASSSQGWDTEAFF
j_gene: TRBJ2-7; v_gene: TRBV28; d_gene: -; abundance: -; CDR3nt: TGTGCCAGCACAGGGTACGTGGAAAACGAGCAGTACTTC; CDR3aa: CASTGYVENEQYF
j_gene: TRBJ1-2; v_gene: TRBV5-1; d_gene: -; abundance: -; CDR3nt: TGCGCCAGCAGCTCCACCCTGCAGCCAGGGGGCTACACCTTC; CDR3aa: CASSSTLQPGGYTF
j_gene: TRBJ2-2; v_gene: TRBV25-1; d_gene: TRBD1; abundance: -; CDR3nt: TGTGCCAGCAGCGCCGGGACAGAGAACACCGGGGAGCTGTTTTTT; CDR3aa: CASSAGTENTGELFF
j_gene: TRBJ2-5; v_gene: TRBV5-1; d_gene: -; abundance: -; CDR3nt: TGCGCCAGCAGCTCCGGGGACGGATGGGAGACCCAGTACTTC; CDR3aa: CASSSGDGWETQYF
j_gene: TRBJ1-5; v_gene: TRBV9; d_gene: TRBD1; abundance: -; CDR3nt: TGTGCCAGCAGCGTAGGAATGGAGGATTCCGGGACAGGGGGCAGGCCGGGCAATCAGCCCCAGCATTTT; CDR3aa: CASSVGMEDSGTGGRPGNQPQHF
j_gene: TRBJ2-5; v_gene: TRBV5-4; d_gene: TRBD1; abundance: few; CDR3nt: TGTGCCAGCAGCTTGGGGGACAGGGTTGAGGAGACCCAGTACTTC; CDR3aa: CASSLGDRVEETQYF
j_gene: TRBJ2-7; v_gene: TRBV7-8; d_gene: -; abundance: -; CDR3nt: TGTGCCAGCAGCCATATATGGCCCCAAACAGGGTACCACGAGCAGTACTTC; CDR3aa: CASSHIWPQTGYHEQYF
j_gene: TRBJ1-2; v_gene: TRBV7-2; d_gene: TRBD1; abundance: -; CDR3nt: TGTGCCAGCAGCCCCGGGGACAGTCGGATCTATGGCTACACCTTC; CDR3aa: CASSPGDSRIYGYTF
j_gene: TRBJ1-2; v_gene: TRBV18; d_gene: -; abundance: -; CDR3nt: TGTGCCAGCTCATTGGACAACTATGGCTACACCTTC; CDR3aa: CASSLDNYGYTF